The 18 T cell receptor beta chains below come from one sample, sequenced in a study of cytomegalovirus exposure and HLA in healthy donors. The PCR employed 60 Vbeta primers together with 13 Jbeta primers. Method: immunoSEQ multiplex PCR; TCRdb's copy keeps in-frame clones and lacks some. This table holds about 68,000 clones, 81% found once. Sequencing was done on a sample of PBMCs. These TCRs come from a human donor in good health.

V is TRBV6-5 and J is TRBJ2-1; the D is unclear. Germline CDR1 reads MNHEY; CDR2 reads SVGAGI. The CDR3 totals 11 residues. V gave up 3 bases and J gave up 8 bases, with 5 bases separating them. The CDR3 DNA sequence: TGTGCCAGCAGTTATGGCTATGAGCAGTTCTTC. It encodes CASSYGYEQFF.

This chain joins TRBV2 and TRBJ1-1; TRBD1 agrees at 8 bases. The germline V gene encodes CDR1 SNHLY and CDR2 FYNNEI. This CDR3 comprises 14 residues. J gave up 5 bases and V 4 bases, and 6 bases lay outside the gene matches. The CDR3 sequence is CASSGDRGRTEAFF. CDR3 DNA: TGTGCCAGCAGTGGCGACAGGGGCCGGACTGAAGCTTTCTTT. Full variable domain (rest looked up from reference TRBV2 and TRBJ1-1): EPEVTQTPSHQVTQMGQEVILRCVPISNHLYFYWYRQILGQKVEFLVSFYNNEISEKSEIFDDQFSVERPDGSNFTLKIRSTKLEDSAMYFCASSGDRGRTEAFFGQGTRLTVV.

J is TRBJ2-1 and V is TRBV5-1; TRBD2 is a possible D gene (5 bases). With 4 bases removed from V and 9 bases from J, the gap between germline ends came to 14 bases. This CDR3 region has 13 residues. The germline gives CDR1 SGHRS, CDR2 YFSETQ. The CDR3 spells CASSRLFEGEQFF. DNA of the CDR3: TGCGCCAGCAGCCGGTTATTTGAGGGTGAGCAGTTCTTC.

The J gene is TRBJ2-2, the V gene TRBV4-1, with 10 bases fitting TRBD2. Germline V lookup: CDR1 MGHRA, CDR2 YSYEKL. The V segment lost 4 bases and the J segment 1 base; nucleotides outside the gene matches: 9. This CDR3 comprises 18 residues. The CDR3 DNA reads TGCGCCAGCAGCCCCATATCTGTAGCGGGGGGGAACACCGGGGAGCTGTTTTTT. This translates into CASSPISVAGGNTGELFF.

The chain couples TRBV9 to TRBJ2-7, with a weak D call TRBD1 (5 bases). This CDR3 has 17 amino acids. V was cut by 0 bases and J by 0 bases, with 16 bases left in between. Germline V CDR1 and CDR2: SGDLS, YYNGEE. CDR3 bases: TGTGCCAGCAGCGTAGGTGTGGGGCAGAAAAGCTCCTACGAGCAGTACTTC. Protein: CASSVGVGQKSSYEQYF.

The chain recombines TRBV5-1 with TRBJ2-3, with TRBD1 as a possible D gene (7 bases). The CDR3 contains 16 residues. From germline, CDR1 is SGHRS and CDR2 YFSETQ. V was shortened by 4 bases and J by 2 bases, with 17 bases between the two germline ends. The CDR3 DNA is TGCGCCAGCAGCCCGCGGGACAGTCCAGCCACAGATACGCAGTATTTT. The encoded protein is CASSPRDSPATDTQYF.

The table lists this clone with a few counts. The CDR3 nucleotides are TGTGCCAGCAGTTCCCCCGGGACAGGGGGCCGGGATAATTCACCCCTCCACTTT. It specifies CASSSPGTGGRDNSPLHF. The V and J genes are TRBV27 and TRBJ1-6; 12 bases match TRBD1. The germline CDR1 and CDR2 sequences are MNHEY and SMNVEV (reference sequence). The CDR3 is 18 residues long. J was trimmed by 5 bases and V by 4 bases; bases with no gene match: 9.

The chain is built from TRBV4-1 and TRBJ2-2, with TRBD1 matching 7 bases. The V gene end was trimmed by 1 base and the J gene end by 4 bases; junction bases not matched to a gene: 9. CDR1 is MGHRA and CDR2 is YSYEKL in the germline V gene. The CDR3 loop spans 17 amino acids. The CDR3 DNA reads as TGCGCCAGCAGCCAAGTCCTCAACCGACAGGGCACCGGGGAGCTGTTTTTT. Its translation is CASSQVLNRQGTGELFF.

This clone occurred a few times. V is TRBV28 and J is TRBJ2-5; 10 bases match TRBD1. The germline CDR1 and CDR2 sequences are MDHEN and SYDVKM. After removal of 3 bases from V and 0 bases from J, the junction contained 10 bases not matched to a gene. CDR3 length equals 18 residues. Written as DNA, the CDR3 is TGTGCCAGCAGTTTGCCTGACAGGGGGCGTTCGTACCAAGAGACCCAGTACTTC. This sequence encodes CASSLPDRGRSYQETQYF.

Here the CDR3 DNA reads TGTGCCAGCAGACTGCGGACAGATACGCAGTATTTT. The encoded protein is CASRLRTDTQYF. The chain is built from TRBV28 and TRBJ2-3, with D unclear. CDR3 length: 12 amino acids. The V gene's germline CDR1 is MDHEN and CDR2 SYDVKM. Trimming pared 6 bases from V and 3 bases from J, leaving 7 bases between.

The genes are TRBV2 and TRBJ2-2; unclear D gene. This CDR3 has 12 amino acids. The germline gives CDR1 SNHLY, CDR2 FYNNEI. The V and J ends lost 5 bases and 5 bases respectively, with 6 bases between them. The CDR3 DNA sequence: TGTGCCAGCAGTTTACGGACCGGGGAGCTGTTTTTT. It encodes CASSLRTGELFF.

The chain is built from TRBV7-2 and TRBJ2-1; 8 bases line up with TRBD2. Germline trimming cut 5 bases from V and 6 bases from J; bases unmatched to any gene: 12. CDR3 length: 16 residues. Germline V lookup: CDR1 SGHTA, CDR2 FQGNSA. CDR3 region: CASSPGPGLAANEQFF. CDR3 coding DNA: TGTGCCAGCAGCCCGGGGCCAGGACTAGCCGCCAATGAGCAGTTCTTC.

The V call is TRBV9, the J call TRBJ2-3; maybe TRBD2 (5 bases). This CDR3 is built from 14 residues. Trimming removed 2 bases from V and 6 bases from J, with 13 bases in between. Per the germline V gene, CDR1 is SGDLS and CDR2 is YYNGEE. The CDR3 DNA reads TGTGCCAGCAGCGTTTCCCTAGCTCTGGATACGCAGTATTTT. It is translated as CASSVSLALDTQYF.

A note on this clone: Sequence at one end of the junction differs from germline and may be a read error. The chain carries TRBV7-9 and TRBJ1-6, with TRBD1 as a possible D gene (6 bases). This CDR3 contains 18 residues. From germline, CDR1 is SEHNR and CDR2 FQNEAQ (reference sequence). The CDR3 is CSSSFLGQYDLGNSPLHF. CDR3 DNA: TGTTCCAGCAGCTTTCTAGGACAGTACGACCTGGGGAATTCACCCCTCCACTTT.

The V and J genes are TRBV28 and TRBJ1-3, with 8 bases lining up with TRBD1. The CDR3 is made up of 14 amino acids. Trimming at V came to 6 bases and at J to 3 bases, leaving 4 bases not matched to a gene. In germline, CDR1 is MDHEN, CDR2 SYDVKM. CDR3 DNA sequence: TGTGCCAGCAGGCTCAGGGGGCTTGGAAACACCATATATTTT. Amino acids: CASRLRGLGNTIYF.

The rearrangement joins TRBV5-1 to TRBJ2-3; TRBD2 aligns across 15 bases. Germline CDR1 and CDR2: SGHRS and YFSETQ. The CDR3 extends over 18 amino acids. V dropped 4 bases and J dropped 3; count of bases not matched to a gene: 9. The CDR3 loop reads CASSTRTSGGAGTDTQYF. CDR3 in DNA: TGCGCCAGCAGCACAAGGACTAGCGGGGGGGCAGGGACAGATACGCAGTATTTT.

The sample holds one count of this clone. The chain employs TRBV7-3 and TRBJ2-1; 8 nucleotides align to TRBD2. Trimming took 2 bases from V and 5 from J; bases not matched to a gene: 8. This CDR3 contains 16 residues. Per the germline V gene, CDR1 is SGHTA and CDR2 is FQGTGA. This CDR3 reads CASSLGRGGDHNEQFF. The DNA for the CDR3 is TGTGCCAGCAGCTTAGGCCGGGGGGGAGATCACAATGAGCAGTTCTTC. The whole variable domain, filled in from reference TRBV7-3 and TRBJ2-1, reads GAGVSQTPSNKVTEKGKYVELRCDPISGHTALYWYRQSLGQGPEFLIYFQGTGAADDSGLPNDRFFAVRPEGSVSTLKIQRTERGDSAVYLCASSLGRGGDHNEQFFGPGTRLTVL.

The chain recombines TRBV23-1 with TRBJ2-7; TRBD1 matches at 7 bases. TRBV23-1 is noted as an ORF with a role that remains uncertain. V shed 0 bases, J shed 2 bases, and the junction held 4 bases outside the gene matches. The CDR3 consists of 15 residues. The CDR3 coding sequence is TGCGCCAGCAGTCAATCGAACAGGGGAACCTACGAGCAGTACTTC. This gives the protein CASSQSNRGTYEQYF.